This T cell receptor beta chain was documented in a study of T-cell reconstitution after alpha-beta-depleted transplantation in children. A note on this clonotype: Antigen unknown.

A library of TCRbeta sequences, prepared with unique molecular identifiers, was generated. A single record per CDR3 protein comes from TCRdb applying MiXCR to the PCR reads. The table includes approximately 300,000 distinct CDR3 sequences, around 10% detected once. Losses at the gene ends were 10 bases for V and 0 bases for J; bases not matched to a gene: 18. This CDR3 is built from 20 residues. Overall study findings and caveats: Once a year had passed after transplant, T-cell counts and diversity came mostly from newly produced T cells. Recipient T cells and thymic progenitors that survived were the source of the high TCRbeta diversity seen at day 60 in some patients. Roughly two months post-transplant, alpha-beta T cells reportedly originated from several hundred graft clones that had expanded.

V and J are TRBV12-3 or TRBV12-4 and TRBJ2-6; the match to TRBD1 covers 10 bases. This TCR was recovered from a male patient between 2 and 9 years old who had a stem cell transplant for chronic granulomatous disease, so the T cells may come from the graft donor. Source: peripheral blood, taken 180 days after TCRalphabeta/CD19-depleted stem cell transplant. The CDR3: CATSQPHGTGAFSGANVLTF. The CDR3 bases are TGTGCCACCTCCCAACCCCACGGGACAGGGGCGTTCTCTGGGGCCAACGTCCTGACTTTC.